The rows below give T cell receptor beta chains drawn from one sample of a study of shared clonotypes between healthy human individuals. Profiled with immunoSEQ multiplex PCR; TCRdb holds only in-frame clones, not every one. The sample lists over 2 million clones; about 95% were seen once. Specimen: naive CD8+ T cells sorted from blood. The receptors here all came from a man between 18 and 35 years old in good health. CDR3s include the opening cysteine and the closing phenylalanine or tryptophan. The order of the fields is D gene, clone size, V gene, J gene, CDR3 protein, CDR3 DNA. A D gene is named only where the DNA matches it firmly. Expanded clones get a size class; other rows say once, few or many, or leave the size out.

NA	NA	TRBV7-9	TRBJ2-7	CASSSEAGGLYEQYF	TGTGCCAGCAGCTCGGAAGCAGGGGGGCTATACGAGCAGTACTTC
NA	NA	TRBV12-5	TRBJ2-1	CASAIDPDEQFF	TGTGCTAGTGCCATTGACCCCGATGAGCAGTTCTTC
NA	NA	TRBV7-9	TRBJ1-4	CASSSRTDLNEKLFF	TGTGCCAGCAGCTCCCGGACAGATCTCAATGAAAAACTGTTTTTT
TRBD1	NA	TRBV6-5	TRBJ1-4	CASSPGQGNEKLFF	TGTGCCAGCAGCCCTGGACAGGGAAATGAAAAACTGTTTTTT
NA	NA	TRBV5-1	TRBJ2-5	CASSLAKEKETQYF	TGCGCCAGCAGCTTGGCCAAGGAGAAAGAGACCCAGTACTTC
NA	NA	TRBV10-3	TRBJ1-2	CAISEAAVNYGYTF	TGTGCCATCAGTGAGGCGGCCGTAAACTATGGCTACACCTTC
NA	NA	TRBV30	TRBJ2-1	CAWKRGWGEQFF	TGTGCCTGGAAAAGGGGGTGGGGTGAGCAGTTCTTC
NA	NA	TRBV7-9	TRBJ1-5	CASTLGSGQPQHF	TGTGCCAGCACCTTAGGGTCCGGTCAGCCCCAGCATTTT
NA	NA	TRBV4-1	TRBJ2-7	CASSQTFGDSSYEQYF	TGCGCCAGCAGCCAGACCTTTGGCGATAGCTCCTACGAGCAGTACTTC
NA	NA	TRBV28	TRBJ2-7	CASSYGGEAYEQYF	TGTGCCAGCAGTTACGGGGGAGAGGCCTACGAGCAGTACTTC
NA	NA	TRBV5-1	TRBJ1-1	CASSLRGLGDTEAFF	TGCGCCAGCAGCTTAAGGGGGTTAGGGGACACTGAAGCTTTCTTT
NA	NA	TRBV10-3	TRBJ1-2	CAISEALTYGYTF	TGTGCCATCAGTGAAGCTTTGACCTATGGCTACACCTTC
TRBD1	NA	TRBV5-6	TRBJ2-5	CASSPWGQGYQETQYF	TGTGCCAGCAGCCCGTGGGGACAGGGGTACCAAGAGACCCAGTACTTC
TRBD1	NA	TRBV2	TRBJ2-7	CASSGTGKNEQYF	TGTGCCAGCAGTGGGACAGGGAAGAACGAGCAGTACTTC
NA	NA	TRBV11-2	TRBJ2-2	CASRYGTGELFF	TGTGCCAGCCGCTACGGTACCGGGGAGCTGTTTTTT
NA	NA	TRBV4-3	TRBJ2-4	CASSQEVPPGANIQYF	TGCGCCAGCAGCCAAGAGGTCCCCCCCGGGGCAAACATTCAGTACTTC
NA	NA	TRBV7-9	TRBJ2-1	CASSLGNREQFF	TGTGCCAGCAGCTTGGGGAACCGGGAGCAGTTCTTC
NA	NA	TRBV5-4	TRBJ1-6	CASSLGGALHF	TGTGCCAGCAGCTTAGGTGGGGCCCTCCACTTT
TRBD1	NA	TRBV5-1	TRBJ2-7	CASSSMTGVLSYEQYF	TGCGCCAGCAGCTCAATGACAGGGGTACTGAGCTACGAGCAGTACTTC
TRBD1	NA	TRBV5-6	TRBJ1-2	CASSPTGVRGYTF	TGTGCCAGCAGCCCCACAGGGGTAAGGGGCTACACCTTC
NA	NA	TRBV11-2	TRBJ2-7	CASSLGGRIYEQYF	TGTGCCAGCAGCTTAGGGGGACGCATATACGAGCAGTACTTC
NA	NA	TRBV20-1	TRBJ2-1	CSARAVNEQFF	TGCAGTGCTAGAGCGGTCAATGAGCAGTTCTTC
NA	NA	TRBV5-6	TRBJ2-2	CASSFGTLNTGELFF	TGTGCCAGCAGCTTCGGGACGCTGAACACCGGGGAGCTGTTTTTT
NA	NA	TRBV2	TRBJ2-7	CASSEAPAYEQYF	TGTGCCAGCAGTGAAGCGCCAGCCTACGAGCAGTACTTC
TRBD1	NA	TRBV10-1	TRBJ2-7	CASSEGHPGGEQYF	TGCGCCAGCAGTGAGGGGCACCCAGGGGGCGAGCAGTACTTC
NA	NA	TRBV7-9	TRBJ2-7	CASSLDGVYEQYF	TGTGCCAGCAGCTTAGACGGGGTCTACGAGCAGTACTTC
NA	NA	TRBV19	TRBJ2-7	CASSILGAEGEQYF	TGTGCCAGTAGTATACTGGGGGCAGAAGGCGAGCAGTACTTC
NA	many	TRBV27	TRBJ1-5	CASSYGADNQPQHF	TGTGCCAGCAGTTACGGGGCCGACAATCAGCCCCAGCATTTT
TRBD2	NA	TRBV9	TRBJ2-3	CASSLGLAGTDTQYF	TGTGCCAGCAGCCTAGGACTAGCGGGCACAGATACGCAGTATTTT
TRBD1	NA	TRBV27	TRBJ1-6	CASSLTGQASPLHF	TGTGCCAGCAGTTTGACAGGACAGGCTTCACCCCTCCACTTT
TRBD2	NA	TRBV5-1	TRBJ2-7	CASSLEASGSESSYEQYF	TGCGCCAGCAGCTTGGAGGCTAGCGGGAGCGAAAGCTCCTACGAGCAGTACTTC